The 31 T cell receptor beta chains listed next were all sequenced from one sample in a study of T cell repertoires in cytomegalovirus infection. No antigen is known for these receptors. TCRdb called the reads again in MiXCR, with one record for every CDR3 protein. The data contain approximately 280,000 distinct CDR3 sequences, around 20% of them singletons. Sequenced here: cultured PBMCs, sampled from culture after CMV antigen stimulation. These receptors were obtained from a human donor in good health (CMV status not recorded). Some clones in this sample may be carry-over from other donors' samples.

This clonotype was seen only a few times. The V and J genes are TRBV4-1 and TRBJ2-1; a possible D gene is TRBD2 (6 bases). Trimming cost V 0 bases and J 4 bases, with 13 bases left between them. Germline assignment: CDR1 MGHRA and CDR2 YSYEKL. This CDR3 is 16 amino acids long. In nucleotides, the CDR3 is TGCGCCAGCAGCCAAGATAAGGTAGCGGATTACAATGAGCAGTTCTTC. It yields the protein CASSQDKVADYNEQFF.

The chain couples TRBV7-9 to TRBJ1-2, with a tentative D call TRBD1 (5 bases). The CDR3 covers 15 residues. The germline CDR1 and CDR2 sequences are SEHNR and FQNEAQ (reference sequence). V lost 1 base, J lost 0 bases, and 9 bases lay in between. The CDR3 is CASSLEGDPNYGYTF. CDR3 sequence (DNA): TGTGCCAGCAGCTTAGAAGGGGATCCTAACTATGGCTACACCTTC.

At least ten counts were recorded for this clonotype. The chain uses TRBV7-4 and TRBJ1-5; D is perhaps TRBD1 (5 bases). The ends were cut back, 5 bases at V and 1 base at J, with 21 bases in the middle. Germline-derived CDR1 and CDR2 are SGHVT and SQSDAQ. The CDR3 runs 18 residues. The CDR3 protein is CASSHDGGTVRSNQPQHF. For the CDR3, the DNA is TGTGCCAGCAGCCACGACGGGGGGACCGTCAGGAGCAATCAGCCCCAGCATTTT.

This clonotype was found a few times. The V call is TRBV29-1, the J call TRBJ2-3; 7 bases map to TRBD2. There are 14 residues in the CDR3. V lost 4 bases, J lost 0 bases, and 4 bases stayed unmatched. Germline loops: CDR1 SQVTM, CDR2 ANQGSEA. The CDR3 here is CSVVAGASTDTQYF. As DNA, the CDR3 is TGCAGCGTTGTTGCGGGAGCTAGCACAGATACGCAGTATTTT.

The V call is TRBV2, the J call TRBJ2-7, with D possibly being TRBD1 (6 bases). CDR1 and CDR2 (germline): SNHLY, FYNNEI. Trimming cost V 11 bases and J 3 bases, with 17 bases left between them. The CDR3 covers 13 residues. The CDR3 region is CAPRGKDLYEQYF. The CDR3 DNA sequence: TGTGCCCCAAGGGGGAAAGACCTCTACGAGCAGTACTTC.

This clonotype was observed a handful of times. This chain uses TRBV30 with TRBJ1-1, with D perhaps TRBD1 (6 bases). This CDR3 spans 13 amino acids. In germline, CDR1 is GTSNPN, CDR2 SVGIG (reference sequence). Trimming took 0 bases from V and 7 from J, leaving 12 bases between them. The CDR3 protein is CAWSVQGRSEAFF. For the CDR3, the DNA is TGTGCCTGGAGTGTACAGGGACGGAGTGAAGCTTTCTTT. The whole variable domain, remainder taken from reference TRBV30 and TRBJ1-1, is SQTIHQWPATLVQPVGSPLSLECTVEGTSNPNLYWYRQAAGRGLQLLFYSVGIGQISSEVPQNLSASRPQDRQFILSSKKLLLSDSGFYLCAWSVQGRSEAFFGQGTRLTVV.

The CDR3 loop reads CASGGLVPQKPTDTQYF. As DNA, the CDR3 is TGTGCCAGCGGGGGTTTGGTGCCCCAGAAGCCCACAGATACGCAGTATTTT. The chain recombines TRBV13 with TRBJ2-3; D is perhaps TRBD1 or TRBD2 (5 bases each). The CDR3 has 17 residues. The germline V and J ends were trimmed by 8 bases and 2 bases, with 23 bases remaining between them. CDR1 PRHDT and CDR2 FYEKMQ come from the germline V gene (reference sequence).

The chain is built from TRBV10-3 and TRBJ2-1, with 7 bases lining up with TRBD2. The CDR3 totals 16 residues. With 0 bases clipped from V and 10 bases from J, the junction kept 12 bases outside the gene matches. Germline CDR1 reads ENHRY; CDR2 reads SYGVKD. Here the CDR3 reads CAISESGGGPIREQFF. The CDR3 nucleotides are TGTGCCATCAGTGAGTCTGGGGGAGGGCCGATTCGGGAGCAGTTCTTC.

CDR3 amino acids: CSVLAGEETQYF. CDR3 nucleotides: TGCAGCGTTCTGGCAGGCGAAGAGACCCAGTACTTC. The chain has TRBV29-1 and TRBJ2-5, with D unresolved. Trimming took 5 bases from V and 3 from J, leaving 10 bases between them. The V gene's germline CDR1 is SQVTM and CDR2 ANQGSEA. This CDR3 region has 12 residues.

This clonotype was observed a few times. The chain joins TRBV2 to TRBJ2-3; TRBD2 might be the D (6 bases). Trimming left V 8 bases short and J 6 bases short, with 12 bases between. CDR1 is SNHLY and CDR2 is FYNNEI in the germline V gene. The CDR3 extends over 12 amino acids. The CDR3 protein is CASRRRADTQYF. The CDR3 coding sequence is TGTGCCAGCCGTCGGAGGGCGGATACGCAGTATTTT.

This rearrangement joins TRBV12-3 or TRBV12-4 to TRBJ1-5; 9 bases are a match to TRBD1. The CDR3 totals 15 residues. Unmatched junction bases numbered 9, after V lost 6 bases and J lost 6 bases. In DNA form, the CDR3 reads TGTGCCAGCAGACAAACACAGGGGGCGGGTCAGCCCCAGCATTTT. This gives the protein CASRQTQGAGQPQHF.

Only one count was recorded for this clonotype. The J gene is TRBJ1-2, the V gene TRBV29-1, with 7 bases matching TRBD1. CDR1 SQVTM and CDR2 ANQGSEA come from the germline V gene. The CDR3 is made up of 13 amino acids. J lost 3 bases, V lost 5 bases, and 6 bases had no gene match. The CDR3 DNA sequence: TGCAGCGTTCCCGGGACAGCATACTATGGCTACACCTTC. Protein: CSVPGTAYYGYTF. Together with reference TRBV29-1 and TRBJ1-2, the CDR3 gives the full variable domain: SAVISQKPSRDICQRGTSLTIQCQVDSQVTMMFWYRQQPGQSLTLIATANQGSEATYESGFVIDKFPISRPNLTFSTLTVSNMSPEDSSIYLCSVPGTAYYGYTFGSGTRLTVV.

The chain recombines TRBV7-3 with TRBJ2-1; 7 bases fit TRBD2. Germline loops: CDR1 SGHTA, CDR2 FQGTGA. CDR3 size: 15 residues. After removal of 0 bases from V and 4 bases from J, the junction contained 3 bases not matched to a gene. The CDR3 coding sequence is TGTGCCAGCAGCTTAACAGCGGGGCTATACAATGAGCAGTTCTTC. Amino acid sequence: CASSLTAGLYNEQFF.

This chain connects TRBV19 to TRBJ2-1, with a possible D match to TRBD2 (5 bases). Germline CDR1 reads LNHDA; CDR2 reads SQIVND (reference sequence). This CDR3 has 16 residues. Trimming took off 3 bases at V and 8 bases at J, with 20 bases between the two ends. CDR3 nucleotides: TGTGCCAGTAGTATCTTTGCGGGCCACGACACCGATGAGCAGTTCTTC. This translates into CASSIFAGHDTDEQFF.

This clonotype was seen a few times. The chain has TRBV30 and TRBJ2-1, with a tentative D call TRBD2 (5 bases). Germline V CDR1 and CDR2: GTSNPN, SVGIG (reference sequence). Trimming pared 2 bases from V and 4 bases from J, leaving 18 bases between. The CDR3 spans 16 residues. CDR3 nucleotides: TGTGCCTGGAGTCGAGTGGAGGCAGCGAATTACAATGAGCAGTTCTTC. This gives the protein CAWSRVEAANYNEQFF.

This clonotype was detected a few times. The genes are TRBV5-8 and TRBJ2-5, with D possibly TRBD2 on 5 matching bases. The CDR3 totals 16 residues. Between the trimmed V and J ends, which lost 0 bases and 5 bases, there was a span of 17 bases. Germline CDR1 reads SGHTS; CDR2 reads YDEGEE. CDR3 protein: CASSLGRLRAEETQYF. The CDR3 region has the DNA TGTGCCAGCAGCTTGGGGCGGTTGAGGGCAGAGGAGACCCAGTACTTC.

Many counts were recorded for this clonotype. V and J are TRBV30 and TRBJ1-2; D not resolved. CDR1 GTSNPN and CDR2 SVGIG come from the germline V gene (reference sequence). Trimming stripped 4 bases from V and 3 bases from J, with 15 bases between. This CDR3 has 14 residues. The CDR3 coding sequence is TGTGCCTGGACCACTCCCGGGCAATACTATGGCTACACCTTC. Translating it yields CAWTTPGQYYGYTF.

This chain uses TRBV7-2 with TRBJ2-1; perhaps TRBD2 as D (5 bases). Germline V gives CDR1 SGHTA, CDR2 FQGNSA. The V end was cut by 3 bases, the J end by 0 bases, with 12 bases between. CDR3 length: 16 residues. The CDR3: CASSFLALSSYNEQFF. The CDR3 DNA sequence: TGTGCCAGCAGCTTTCTAGCCCTGAGCTCCTACAATGAGCAGTTCTTC.

The chain employs TRBV7-3 and TRBJ1-2; TRBD1 matches at 11 bases. Germline loops: CDR1 SGHTA, CDR2 FQGTGA. V was clipped by 4 bases and J by 7 bases; unmatched bases: 8. This CDR3 contains 15 residues. This CDR3 is CASSWTGTGGTGYTF. The CDR3 bases are TGTGCCAGCAGCTGGACCGGGACAGGGGGTACTGGCTACACCTTC.

This clonotype was recorded many times. The chain uses TRBV28 and TRBJ2-1, with D perhaps matching TRBD1 (5 bases). The CDR3 loop spans 18 amino acids. Trimming took 4 bases from V and 0 from J, leaving 19 bases between them. Germline CDR1 MDHEN, CDR2 SYDVKM. The CDR3 DNA reads as TGTGCCAGCAGTTCCAACCGAAACAGGTTAAGCTCCTACAATGAGCAGTTCTTC. Protein: CASSSNRNRLSSYNEQFF.

Concerning this clonotype itself: With a much larger clone just one base away, this may be a read error. The V call is TRBV10-2, the J call TRBJ2-1; 7 bases map to TRBD2. Germline CDR1 WSHSY, CDR2 SAAADI. The CDR3 extends over 13 amino acids. The CDR3 DNA is TGCGCCGGGAGGGCCACTCCGGGGGGTGAGCGGTTCTTC. It translates to CAGRATPGGERFF.

The V and J genes are TRBV7-9 and TRBJ1-5, with unresolved D. The germline CDR1 and CDR2 sequences are SEHNR and FQNEAQ (reference sequence). Trimming removed 5 bases from V and 0 bases from J, with 5 bases in between. CDR3 length equals 13 residues. The DNA of the CDR3 is TGTGCCAGCAGCAACATTAGCAATCAGCCCCAGCATTTT. This codes for CASSNISNQPQHF.

The CDR3 nucleotides read TGTGCCAGCAGCCCCAGGGTCGGGGGGCCGGCCGGGGAGCTGTTTTTT. It encodes CASSPRVGGPAGELFF. The J gene is TRBJ2-2, the V gene TRBV5-6, with D possibly being TRBD2 (7 bases). There are 16 residues in the CDR3. Germline lookup yields CDR1 SGHDT and CDR2 YYEEEE. V shed 4 bases and J shed 6 bases, with 19 bases lying between them.

V gene TRBV4-2 combines with J gene TRBJ2-5; TRBD2 might be the D (6 bases). V was trimmed by 0 bases and J by 5 bases, leaving 13 bases between them. The CDR3 consists of 15 residues. Germline V CDR1 and CDR2: LGHNA, YNFKEQ. CDR3 sequence (DNA): TGTGCCAGCAGCCAAGATTGGTCTAGCGAGGAGACCCAGTACTTC. This gives the protein CASSQDWSSEETQYF.

This clonotype was observed a handful of times. The chain combines TRBV20-1 with TRBJ2-7; no definite D call. The CDR3 has 14 amino acids. V was trimmed by 2 bases and J by 3 bases, leaving 14 bases between them. CDR1 and CDR2 (germline): DFQATT, SNEGSKA (reference sequence). CDR3 sequence: CSARYDTGFYEQYF. For the CDR3, the DNA is TGCAGTGCTAGATATGACACGGGCTTCTACGAGCAGTACTTC.

This clonotype has more than one count but fewer than ten. The J gene is TRBJ2-2, the V gene TRBV5-4, with 13 nucleotides matching TRBD2. The trim removed 3 bases at V and 5 bases at J, leaving 4 bases unmatched. This CDR3 spans 16 amino acids. The germline gives CDR1 SGHNT, CDR2 YYREEE (reference sequence). The CDR3 DNA reads TGTGCCAGCAGCTATACTAGCGGGAGGGTAACCGGGGAGCTGTTTTTT. As protein: CASSYTSGRVTGELFF.

The rearrangement joins TRBV7-8 to TRBJ2-7, with TRBD2 matching 11 bases. CDR1 is SGHVS and CDR2 is FQNEAQ in the germline V gene. V trimming: 1 base; J trimming: 4 bases; junction bases outside the gene matches: 12. CDR3 length: 18 residues. CDR3 bases: TGTGCCAGCAGCTTAGGAGTTTTCCTAGCGGGAGGCCGTTACGAGCAGTACTTC. This sequence encodes CASSLGVFLAGGRYEQYF. The entire variable domain, with the rest obtained from reference TRBV7-8 and TRBJ2-7, is as follows: GAGVSQSPRYKVAKRGQDVALRCDPISGHVSLFWYQQALGQGPEFLTYFQNEAQLDKSGLPSDRFFAERPEGSVSTLKIQRTQQEDSAVYLCASSLGVFLAGGRYEQYFGPGTRLTVT.

The chain carries TRBV7-2 and TRBJ2-4; the match to TRBD1 covers 9 bases. CDR1 and CDR2 from the germline V gene are SGHTA and FQGNSA. V trimming: 3 bases; J trimming: 1 base; junction bases outside the gene matches: 4. The CDR3 spans 16 residues. As DNA, the CDR3 is TGTGCCAGCAGCTTGGGACAGGGTTATGCCAAAAACATTCAGTACTTC. It is translated as CASSLGQGYAKNIQYF. Full variable domain (rest looked up from reference TRBV7-2 and TRBJ2-4): GAGVSQSPSNKVTEKGKDVELRCDPISGHTALYWYRQSLGQGLEFLIYFQGNSAPDKSGLPSDRFSAERTGGSVSTLTIQRTQQEDSAVYLCASSLGQGYAKNIQYFGAGTRLSVL.

The J gene is TRBJ2-2, the V gene TRBV11-3; 7 bases fit TRBD1. Germline lookup yields CDR1 SGHNT and CDR2 YENEEA. CDR3 length: 16 residues. With V trimmed by 3 bases and J by 2 bases, 6 bases remained unmatched. The CDR3 sequence is CASSFFGQANTGELFF. The CDR3 DNA is TGTGCCAGCAGCTTTTTTGGACAGGCCAACACCGGGGAGCTGTTTTTT.

This CDR3 reads CSASDPLIYEQYF. The DNA of the CDR3 is TGCAGTGCTTCGGACCCCCTTATCTACGAGCAGTACTTC. J is TRBJ2-7 and V is TRBV20-1; D is ambiguous. V lost 5 bases to trimming and J lost 3 bases, with 14 bases between them. Germline CDR1 is DFQATT and CDR2 is SNEGSKA (reference sequence). The CDR3 is 13 amino acids.

This chain connects TRBV10-3 to TRBJ1-1; D unclear. There are 14 residues in the CDR3. Trimming left V 3 bases short and J 5 bases short, with 13 bases between. Germline V gene lookup returns CDR1 ENHRY and CDR2 SYGVKD. The CDR3, as DNA: TGTGCCATCAGTGATCTCTGGGTCGAAACTGAAGCTTTCTTT. Its translation is CAISDLWVETEAFF.